Here is one T cell receptor (beta chain) with its context. Its matching antigen is unknown. The data derive from a study of cytomegalovirus exposure and HLA in healthy donors. Study observations and caveats: Later analysis found that TCR beta chains associated with HLA were more clonally expanded than other, equally common chains.

Germline V gives CDR1 PRHDT, CDR2 FYEKMQ (reference sequence). The CDR3 runs to 14 residues. V lost 5 bases and J lost 6, with 16 bases in between. In the PCR, 60 Vbeta and 13 Jbeta primers were used. Source study methods: Approximately 12 million of the approximately 80 million unique TCR beta chains counted in a later analysis were shared. TCRdb's copy holds only in-frame clones and misses some; the assay was immunoSEQ multiplex PCR. V, J and clone size are taken as reported in that table, and D and trimming were inferred from the DNA itself. The sample has about 150,000 clones, around four fifths seen once.

This receptor was obtained from a man aged 30 to 39 in good health. The rearrangement links TRBV13 to TRBJ1-1; D might be TRBD1 (5 bases). Sequencing was carried out using PBMCs. CDR3 coding DNA: TGTGCCAGCAGCCCCGGGGGGGGTGCGGCTGAAGCTTTCTTT. It specifies CASSPGGGAAEAFF.